The 17 T cell receptor beta chains below all came from one sample that was sequenced in a study of T cell responses to AZD1222 COVID-19 vaccine. Clones were read by immunoSEQ multiplex PCR, and TCRdb kept only the in-frame ones, dropping some. The sample yields approximately 200,000 clones, about 89% seen once. The sample in question was peripheral blood, obtained 28 days after the second AZD1222 dose. The receptors shown here come from an adult who received the AZD1222 COVID-19 vaccine.

The genes are TRBV7-3 and TRBJ1-6; the match to TRBD1 covers 7 bases. Germline values: CDR1 SGHTA, CDR2 FQGTGA. V gave up 5 bases and J gave up 8 bases; unmatched junction bases: 3. CDR3 length equals 13 residues. DNA of the CDR3: TGTGCCAGCAGCATAGACAGGGATTCACCCCTCCACTTT. Residues: CASSIDRDSPLHF.

The chain couples TRBV30 to TRBJ2-2, with 9 bases aligning to TRBD1. Losses at the gene ends were 3 bases for V and 5 bases for J; bases not matched to a gene: 1. The CDR3 covers 13 residues. From germline, CDR1 is GTSNPN and CDR2 SVGIG (reference sequence). DNA of the CDR3: TGTGCCTGGAGGGGACAGGGTACCGGGGAGCTGTTTTTT. Translated: CAWRGQGTGELFF.

V usage is TRBV18 and J usage is TRBJ2-5, with 9 positions matching TRBD1. The CDR3 is 15 residues long. The germline V gene encodes CDR1 KGHSH and CDR2 LQKENI. The junction had 10 bases not matched to a gene; V was cut back by 6 bases and J by 5 bases. The CDR3 DNA reads TGTGCCAGCTCGCCCGAAGGGACAGGGAGCGAGACCCAGTACTTC. Translation gives CASSPEGTGSETQYF.

This chain connects TRBV7-6 to TRBJ1-1; D uncertain. The CDR3 is 13 residues long. Per the germline V gene, CDR1 is SGHVS and CDR2 is FNYEAQ. V was shortened by 1 base and J by 3 bases, with 6 bases between the two germline ends. The CDR3 DNA follows: TGTGCCAGCAGCTTAGTCTCAGACACTGAAGCTTTCTTT. Amino acid sequence: CASSLVSDTEAFF.

The J gene is TRBJ2-3, the V gene TRBV7-9; 13 nucleotides line up with TRBD2. Germline lookup yields CDR1 SEHNR and CDR2 FQNEAQ (reference sequence). This CDR3 comprises 16 residues. J gave up 4 bases and V 6 bases, and 7 bases lay outside the gene matches. For the CDR3, the DNA is TGTGCCAGCAGTCCTCCGGGACTAGCGGGATCAGATACGCAGTATTTT. Protein: CASSPPGLAGSDTQYF.

The chain carries TRBV4-1 and TRBJ2-4; a weak D match, TRBD2 (6 bases). Trimming pared 0 bases from V and 2 bases from J, leaving 11 bases between. There are 16 residues in the CDR3. The V gene's germline CDR1 is MGHRA and CDR2 YSYEKL. CDR3 DNA sequence: TGCGCCAGCAGCCAAGAGGTACGGACTACCAAAAACATTCAGTACTTC. Residues: CASSQEVRTTKNIQYF.

The count of this clone is one. The chain carries TRBV5-5 and TRBJ2-5; 16 nucleotides align to TRBD2. Losses at the gene ends were 3 bases for V and 1 base for J; bases not matched to a gene: 6. This CDR3 comprises 18 residues. CDR1 is SGHKS, CDR2 YYEKEE, per germline (reference sequence). CDR3 region: CASSWGTSGRASQETQYF. The CDR3 DNA reads as TGTGCCAGCAGCTGGGGGACTAGCGGGAGGGCCTCCCAAGAGACCCAGTACTTC.

This clone has a single count. V gene TRBV27 combines with J gene TRBJ1-6; 7 nucleotides match TRBD1. The CDR3 spans 18 residues. The germline gives CDR1 MNHEY, CDR2 SMNVEV (reference sequence). V was clipped by 1 base and J by 6 bases; unmatched bases: 12. CDR3 bases: TGTGCCAGCAGTTTATGGGGGACAGCAACTAATATTAATTCACCCCTCCACTTT. It yields the protein CASSLWGTATNINSPLHF.

V gene TRBV7-8 combines with J gene TRBJ2-5; no firm D call. Germline CDR1 SGHVS, CDR2 FQNEAQ. With 1 base removed from V and 2 bases from J, the gap between germline ends came to 8 bases. This CDR3 is built from 14 residues. The CDR3 DNA is TGTGCCAGCAGCTTAGTTTCTATACAAGAGACCCAGTACTTC. This encodes CASSLVSIQETQYF.

V gene TRBV4-1 combines with J gene TRBJ2-2; 7 bases match TRBD2. Germline lookup yields CDR1 MGHRA and CDR2 YSYEKL. This CDR3 is built from 14 residues. V lost 4 bases to trimming and J lost 2 bases; unmatched junction nucleotides: 1. As DNA, the CDR3 is TGCGCCAGCAGCCCGGGAGGAAACACCGGGGAGCTGTTTTTT. Amino acid sequence: CASSPGGNTGELFF.

The chain couples TRBV20-1 to TRBJ2-1; the D call may be TRBD1 or TRBD2 (5 bases each). The CDR3 runs 11 residues. The V gene's germline CDR1 is DFQATT and CDR2 SNEGSKA (reference sequence). The ends were cut back, 5 bases at V and 15 bases at J, with 17 bases in the middle. The CDR3 nucleotides are TGCAGTGCTCGCACCGGGGCCGATCGGTTCTTC. This encodes CSARTGADRFF.

The rearrangement links TRBV28 to TRBJ1-1; D possibly corresponds to TRBD1 (5 bases). The CDR3 is 16 amino acids. The germline V gene encodes CDR1 MDHEN and CDR2 SYDVKM. The V end was cut by 3 bases, the J end by 1 base, with 15 bases between. The CDR3 DNA follows: TGTGCCAGCAGTTTCCTACAGGTTCTACAGAACACTGAAGCTTTCTTT. As protein: CASSFLQVLQNTEAFF.

The J gene is TRBJ1-1, the V gene TRBV28; TRBD1 might be the D (5 bases). The V end was cut by 5 bases, the J end by 3 bases, with 19 bases between. The CDR3 runs 16 residues. Germline V CDR1 and CDR2: MDHEN, SYDVKM. The CDR3 protein is CASSPGTTDRDTEAFF. CDR3 nucleotide sequence: TGTGCCAGCAGTCCGGGGACCACTGATAGGGACACTGAAGCTTTCTTT.

The chain couples TRBV4-2 to TRBJ2-1; D call uncertain. The CDR3 is 15 amino acids. Trimming took 2 bases from V and 4 from J, leaving 12 bases between them. Germline lookup yields CDR1 LGHNA and CDR2 YNFKEQ. CDR3 region: CASSQPGPLYNEQFF. The CDR3 DNA is TGTGCCAGCAGCCAACCCGGCCCTCTTTACAATGAGCAGTTCTTC.

This clone was counted a single time. The CDR3 sequence: CAILTSGSDTGELFF. Here the CDR3 DNA reads TGTGCCATCTTGACTAGCGGGAGTGACACCGGGGAGCTGTTTTTT. The rearrangement uses TRBV10-3 and TRBJ2-2; TRBD2 matches at 12 bases. This CDR3 comprises 15 residues. CDR1 is ENHRY, CDR2 SYGVKD, per germline. The J segment lost 3 bases and the V segment lost 8 bases, leaving 4 bases of the junction unmatched.

The V gene is TRBV30, the J gene TRBJ1-2; no definite D call. The V and J ends lost 3 bases and 8 bases respectively, with 16 bases between them. Germline V gives CDR1 GTSNPN, CDR2 SVGIG (reference sequence). There are 13 residues in the CDR3. CDR3 protein: CAWRFQPGEGYTF. In DNA, the CDR3 is TGTGCCTGGAGATTTCAACCCGGGGAGGGCTACACCTTC.

J is TRBJ1-5 and V is TRBV10-3; D ambiguous. Trimming pared 10 bases from V and 0 bases from J, leaving 10 bases between. This CDR3 is 13 amino acids long. The germline gives CDR1 ENHRY, CDR2 SYGVKD. The CDR3 protein is CATGDYSNQPQHF. CDR3 in DNA: TGTGCCACCGGGGATTATAGCAATCAGCCCCAGCATTTT.